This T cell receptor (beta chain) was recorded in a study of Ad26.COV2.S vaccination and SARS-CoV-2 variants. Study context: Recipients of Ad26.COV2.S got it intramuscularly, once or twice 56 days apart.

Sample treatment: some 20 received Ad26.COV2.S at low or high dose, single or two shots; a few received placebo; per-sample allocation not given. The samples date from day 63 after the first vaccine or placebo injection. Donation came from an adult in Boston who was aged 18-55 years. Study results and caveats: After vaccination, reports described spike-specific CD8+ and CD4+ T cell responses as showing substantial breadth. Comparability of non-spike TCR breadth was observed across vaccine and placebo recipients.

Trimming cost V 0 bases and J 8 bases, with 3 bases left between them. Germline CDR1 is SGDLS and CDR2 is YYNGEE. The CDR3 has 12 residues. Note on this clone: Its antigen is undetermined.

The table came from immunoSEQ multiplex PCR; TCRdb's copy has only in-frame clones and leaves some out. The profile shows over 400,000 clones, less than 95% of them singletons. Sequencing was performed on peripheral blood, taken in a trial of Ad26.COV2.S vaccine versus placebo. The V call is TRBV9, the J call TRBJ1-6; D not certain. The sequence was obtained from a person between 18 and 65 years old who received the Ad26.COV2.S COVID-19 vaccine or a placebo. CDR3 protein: CASSVGDSPLHF. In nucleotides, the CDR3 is TGTGCCAGCAGCGTAGGAGATTCACCCCTCCACTTT.